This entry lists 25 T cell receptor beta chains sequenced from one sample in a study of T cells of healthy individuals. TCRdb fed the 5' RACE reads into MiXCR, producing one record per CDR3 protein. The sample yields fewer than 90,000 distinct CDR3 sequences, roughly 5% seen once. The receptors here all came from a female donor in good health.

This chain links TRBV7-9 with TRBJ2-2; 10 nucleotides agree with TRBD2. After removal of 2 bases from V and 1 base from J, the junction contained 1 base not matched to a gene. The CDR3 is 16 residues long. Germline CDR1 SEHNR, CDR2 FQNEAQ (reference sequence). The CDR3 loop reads CASSLSGRVNTGELFF. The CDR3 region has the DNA TGTGCCAGCAGCTTAAGCGGGAGGGTGAACACCGGGGAGCTGTTTTTT.

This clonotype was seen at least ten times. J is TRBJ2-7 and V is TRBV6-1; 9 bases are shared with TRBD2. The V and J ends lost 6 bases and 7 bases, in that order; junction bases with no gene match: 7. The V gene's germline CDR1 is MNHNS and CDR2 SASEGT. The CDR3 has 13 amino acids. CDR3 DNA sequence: TGTGCCAGCAGAGCGGGGGGCCTCAGGGAGCAGTACTTC. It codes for CASRAGGLREQYF.

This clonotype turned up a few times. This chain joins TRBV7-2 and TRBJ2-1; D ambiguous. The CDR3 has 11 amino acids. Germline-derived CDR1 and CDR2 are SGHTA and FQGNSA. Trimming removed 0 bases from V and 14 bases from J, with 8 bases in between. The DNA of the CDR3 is TGTGCCAGCAGCTTAGCCAGGCTGAAGTTCTTC. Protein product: CASSLARLKFF.

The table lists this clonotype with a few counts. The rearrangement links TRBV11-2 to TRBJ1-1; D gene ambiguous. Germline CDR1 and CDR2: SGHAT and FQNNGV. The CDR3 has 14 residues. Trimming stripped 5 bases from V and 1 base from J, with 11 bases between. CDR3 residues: CASSPDGPNTEAFF. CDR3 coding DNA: TGTGCCAGCAGCCCTGACGGGCCGAACACTGAAGCTTTCTTT. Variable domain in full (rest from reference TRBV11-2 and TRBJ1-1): EAGVAQSPRYKIIEKRQSVAFWCNPISGHATLYWYQQILGQGPKLLIQFQNNGVVDDSQLPKDRFSAERLKGVDSTLKIQPAKLEDSAVYLCASSPDGPNTEAFFGQGTRLTVV.

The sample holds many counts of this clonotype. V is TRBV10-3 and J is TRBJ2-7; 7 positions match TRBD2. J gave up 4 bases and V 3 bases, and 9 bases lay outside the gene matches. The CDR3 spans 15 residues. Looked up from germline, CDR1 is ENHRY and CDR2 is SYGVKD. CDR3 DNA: TGTGCCATCAGTGATCTAGGGAGGGACCTATACGAGCAGTACTTC. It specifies CAISDLGRDLYEQYF.

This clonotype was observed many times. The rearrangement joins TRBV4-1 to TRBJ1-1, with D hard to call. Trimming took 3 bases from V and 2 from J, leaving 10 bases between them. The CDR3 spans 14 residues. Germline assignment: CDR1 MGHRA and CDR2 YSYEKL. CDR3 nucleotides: TGCGCCAGCAGCCACCCAGGCTTAAACACTGAAGCTTTCTTT. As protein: CASSHPGLNTEAFF.

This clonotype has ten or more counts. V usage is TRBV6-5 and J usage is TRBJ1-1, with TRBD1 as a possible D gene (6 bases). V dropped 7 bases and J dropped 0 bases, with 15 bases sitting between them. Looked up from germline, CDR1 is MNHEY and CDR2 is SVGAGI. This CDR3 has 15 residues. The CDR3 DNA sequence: TGTGCCAGCACCAATACGGGACACCTGAACACTGAAGCTTTCTTT. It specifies CASTNTGHLNTEAFF.

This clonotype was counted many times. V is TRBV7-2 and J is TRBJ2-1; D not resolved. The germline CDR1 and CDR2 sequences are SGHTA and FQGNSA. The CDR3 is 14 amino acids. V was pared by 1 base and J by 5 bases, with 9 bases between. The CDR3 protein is CASSLVRSHNEQFF. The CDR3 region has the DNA TGTGCCAGCAGCTTAGTTCGGTCGCACAATGAGCAGTTCTTC.

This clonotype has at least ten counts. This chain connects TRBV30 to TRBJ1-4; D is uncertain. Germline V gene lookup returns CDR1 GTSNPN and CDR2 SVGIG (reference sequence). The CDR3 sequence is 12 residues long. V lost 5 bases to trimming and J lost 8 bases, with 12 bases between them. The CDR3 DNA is TGTGCCTGGTCCCTAGGGTTGGAAAAACTGTTTTTT. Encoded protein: CAWSLGLEKLFF.

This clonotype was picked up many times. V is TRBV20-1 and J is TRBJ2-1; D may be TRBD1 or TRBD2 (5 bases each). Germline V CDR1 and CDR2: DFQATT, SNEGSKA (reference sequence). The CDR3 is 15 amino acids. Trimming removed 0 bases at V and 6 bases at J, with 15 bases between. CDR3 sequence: CSARDKVGGINEQFF. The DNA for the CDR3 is TGCAGTGCTAGAGATAAAGTTGGGGGTATCAATGAGCAGTTCTTC.

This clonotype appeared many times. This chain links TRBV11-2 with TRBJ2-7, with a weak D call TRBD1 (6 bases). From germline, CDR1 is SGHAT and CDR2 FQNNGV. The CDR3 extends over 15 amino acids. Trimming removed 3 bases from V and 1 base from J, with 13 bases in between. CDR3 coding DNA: TGTGCCAGCAGCTTCCCGGACAGCTCTTCCTACGAGCAGTACTTC. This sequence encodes CASSFPDSSSYEQYF.

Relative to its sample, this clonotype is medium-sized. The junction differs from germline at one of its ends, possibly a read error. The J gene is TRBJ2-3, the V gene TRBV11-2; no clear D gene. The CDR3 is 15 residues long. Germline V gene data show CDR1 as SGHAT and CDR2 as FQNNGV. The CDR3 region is CASSLALPPTDTQYF. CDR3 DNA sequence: TGTGCCAGCAGTTTAGCACTCCCCCCCACAGATACGCAGTATTTT.

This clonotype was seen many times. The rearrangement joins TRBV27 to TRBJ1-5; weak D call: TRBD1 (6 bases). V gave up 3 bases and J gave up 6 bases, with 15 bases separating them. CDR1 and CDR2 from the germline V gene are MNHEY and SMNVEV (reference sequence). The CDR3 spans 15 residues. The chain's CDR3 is CASSLWGAGGQPQHF. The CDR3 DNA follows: TGTGCCAGCAGTTTGTGGGGGGCGGGGGGTCAGCCCCAGCATTTT.

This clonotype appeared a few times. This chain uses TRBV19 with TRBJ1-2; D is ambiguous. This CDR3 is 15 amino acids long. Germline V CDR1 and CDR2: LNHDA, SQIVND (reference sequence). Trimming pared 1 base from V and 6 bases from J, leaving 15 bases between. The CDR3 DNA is TGTGCCAGTAGTATAGTTCGGACGGCCCCGGATGGCTACACCTTC. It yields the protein CASSIVRTAPDGYTF.

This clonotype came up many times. CDR3 bases: TGTGCCAGCAGCTTGGACAGCTCCTACGAGCAGTACTTC. Translating gives CASSLDSSYEQYF. This chain uses TRBV7-2 with TRBJ2-7; D is possibly TRBD1 (6 bases). Trimming shortened V by 3 bases and J by 0 bases, and 6 bases separated the two germline ends. There are 13 residues in the CDR3. Per germline, CDR1 SGHTA and CDR2 FQGNSA.

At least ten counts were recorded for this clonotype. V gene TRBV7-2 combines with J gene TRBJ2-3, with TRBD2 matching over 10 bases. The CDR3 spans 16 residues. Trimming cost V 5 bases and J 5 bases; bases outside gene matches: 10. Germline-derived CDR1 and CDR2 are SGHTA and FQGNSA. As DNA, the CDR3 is TGTGCCAGCAGCCCCACTAGCGGGATGGGGGTAGATACGCAGTATTTT. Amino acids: CASSPTSGMGVDTQYF.

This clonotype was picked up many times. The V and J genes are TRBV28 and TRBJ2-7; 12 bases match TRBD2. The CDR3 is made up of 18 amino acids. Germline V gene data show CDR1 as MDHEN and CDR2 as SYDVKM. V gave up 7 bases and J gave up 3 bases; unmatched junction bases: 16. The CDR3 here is CASKSLAGGGGHVYEQYF. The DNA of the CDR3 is TGTGCCAGCAAGTCCCTAGCGGGAGGGGGGGGGCACGTCTACGAGCAGTACTTC.

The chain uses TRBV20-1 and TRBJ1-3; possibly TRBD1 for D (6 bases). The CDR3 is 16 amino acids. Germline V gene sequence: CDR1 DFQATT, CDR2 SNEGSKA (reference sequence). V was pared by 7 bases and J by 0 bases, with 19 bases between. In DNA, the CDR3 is TGCAGTGTTATGCAGGGGTCCTACTTCTCTGGAAACACCATATATTTT. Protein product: CSVMQGSYFSGNTIYF.

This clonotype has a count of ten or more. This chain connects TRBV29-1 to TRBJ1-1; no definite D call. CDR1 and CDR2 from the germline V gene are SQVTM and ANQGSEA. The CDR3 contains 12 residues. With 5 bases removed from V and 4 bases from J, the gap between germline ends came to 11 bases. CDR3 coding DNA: TGCAGCGTTAACGGGCGAACCACTGAAGCTTTCTTT. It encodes CSVNGRTTEAFF.

CDR3 sequence: CASAGDWSYEQYF. CDR3 DNA sequence: TGTGCCAGCGCTGGGGACTGGTCCTACGAGCAGTACTTC. This chain uses TRBV2 with TRBJ2-7, with a weak D call TRBD2 (6 bases). V was pared by 8 bases and J by 1 base, with 12 bases between. CDR3 length equals 13 residues. Per the germline V gene, CDR1 is SNHLY and CDR2 is FYNNEI.

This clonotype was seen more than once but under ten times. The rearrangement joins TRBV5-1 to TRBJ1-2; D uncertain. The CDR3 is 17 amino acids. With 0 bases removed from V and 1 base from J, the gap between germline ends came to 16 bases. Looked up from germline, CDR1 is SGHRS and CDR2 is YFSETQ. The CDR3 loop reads CASSLGVGSGFNYGYTF. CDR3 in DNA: TGCGCCAGCAGCTTGGGGGTCGGTTCGGGATTTAACTATGGCTACACCTTC.

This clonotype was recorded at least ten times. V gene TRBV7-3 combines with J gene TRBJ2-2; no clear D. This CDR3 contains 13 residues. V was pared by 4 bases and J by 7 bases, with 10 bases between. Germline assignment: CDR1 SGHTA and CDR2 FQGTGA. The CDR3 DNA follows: TGTGCCAGCAGCTCACTCAAGAGCGGGGAGCTGTTTTTT. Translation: CASSSLKSGELFF.

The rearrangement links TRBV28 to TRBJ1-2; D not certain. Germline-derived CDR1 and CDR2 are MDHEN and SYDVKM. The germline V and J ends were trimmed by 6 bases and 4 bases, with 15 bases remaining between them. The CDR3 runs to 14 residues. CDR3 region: CASRIGETGYGYTF. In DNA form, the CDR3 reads TGTGCCAGCAGAATTGGAGAAACCGGCTATGGCTACACCTTC.

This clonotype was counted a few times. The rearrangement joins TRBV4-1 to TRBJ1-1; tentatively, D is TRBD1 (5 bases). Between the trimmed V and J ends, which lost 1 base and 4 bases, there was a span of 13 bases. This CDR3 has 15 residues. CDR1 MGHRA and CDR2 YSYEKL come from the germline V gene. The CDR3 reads CASSQAGLGTTEAFF. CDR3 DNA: TGCGCCAGCAGCCAAGCAGGGCTTGGGACCACTGAAGCTTTCTTT.

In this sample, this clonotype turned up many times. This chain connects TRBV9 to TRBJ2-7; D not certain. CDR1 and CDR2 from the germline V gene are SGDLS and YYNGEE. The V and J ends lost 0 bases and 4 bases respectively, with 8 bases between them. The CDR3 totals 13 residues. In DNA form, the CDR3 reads TGTGCCAGCAGCGTAGAAGGGTCATACGAGCAGTACTTC. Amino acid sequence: CASSVEGSYEQYF.